This record looks at one T cell receptor (beta chain) sequence and its context. These data are taken from a study of CD8+CD57+ T cells in acquired aplastic anemia. Germline trimming cut 6 bases from V and 4 bases from J; bases unmatched to any gene: 9. CDR3 length: 15 residues. The germline CDR1 and CDR2 sequences are LNHNV and YYDKDF (reference sequence). Genomic DNA, the template, was used for profiling of the TCR beta VDJ and CDR3. Via MiXCR, TCRdb re-called the reads, giving one row per CDR3 protein. This table has some 140,000 distinct CDR3 sequences, about 40% appearing once. The J gene is TRBJ1-5, the V gene TRBV15, with 7 bases fitting TRBD1. The clonotype originates from a human donor in good health, serving as a control. The source material was sorted CD4+, CD8+, or CD8+CD57+ T cells (not recorded which) from PBMCs. CDR3 sequence: CATSHSQGRNQPQHF. The CDR3, as DNA: TGTGCCACCAGTCATTCACAGGGGCGGAATCAGCCCCAGCATTTT.